This TCR beta chain was found in a study of glioma-infiltrating T cells. TCR alpha and beta CDR3 regions were amplified from RNA using iRepertoire nested multiplex PCR. Input was 100-400 ng of tissue mRNA or PBMC total RNA. TCRdb passed the multiplex PCR reads through MiXCR, listing each CDR3 protein once. The table has approximately 90,000 distinct CDR3 sequences, about 23% seen once; the top ten hold about 6.7%. Relative to its sample, this clonotype is medium-sized (0.01 to 0.1%). Its target is unknown. The CDR3 is made up of 12 amino acids. Trimming cost V 3 bases and J 11 bases, with 15 bases left between them. The germline gives CDR1 DFQATT, CDR2 SNEGSKA (reference sequence). Regarding the study as a whole: Above-expected tissue-blood divergence occurred in all gliomas, most in low-grade ones. Only very few CDR3 sequences appeared in both tissue and blood.

The chain links TRBV20-1 to TRBJ2-3; D might be TRBD1 (5 bases). This TCR was sampled from a human donor with low-grade glioma or glioblastoma, undergoing nonglioma brain surgery, or in good health (not recorded which). Sequencing used glioma tissue, nonneoplastic brain tissue, or PBMCs (not recorded which). In DNA, the CDR3 is TGCAGTGCTAGTATGTGGACAATGGGGCAGTATTTT. Translation gives CSASMWTMGQYF.